This T cell receptor (beta chain) is drawn from a study of blood T cell repertoires in COVID-19. Study at large: PBMCs, B-cell-depleted T cells, or T cells were the source of the cDNA or gDNA that made up the material.

This CDR3 has 15 residues. V lost 3 bases and J lost 0; bases outside the gene matches: 4. CDR1 and CDR2 from the germline V gene are SGHTA and FQGNSA. The method was immunoSEQ multiplex PCR; TCRdb's version includes in-frame clones alone and lacks a portion of them. The table includes about 90,000 clones, just under 85% detected once. The TCR was taken from a woman between 65 and 79 years old with active or convalescent COVID-19. The chain is built from TRBV7-2 and TRBJ2-7; 8 bases are shared with TRBD1. The material sequenced was peripheral blood. The CDR3 DNA is TGTGCCAGCAGCTTCCAGGGGGCGCCCTCCTACGAGCAGTACTTC. It translates to CASSFQGAPSYEQYF.